Presented here are 9 T cell receptor beta chains from one specimen sequenced in a study of regulatory T cells in long-lasting Graves disease. Investigators prepared the TCR beta libraries by applying iRepertoire HTBI primers and Arm-PCR of CDR3 regions. Using its own MiXCR run on the multiplex PCR reads, TCRdb lists one record per CDR3 protein. The sample has under 450,000 distinct CDR3 sequences; less than 30% are singletons. Time point indicated: persistent/refractory GD, antithyroid drugs over 5 years with positive TRAb. Extracted RNA from PBMCs served as the source of the TCR library. Specimen: peripheral blood mononuclear cells (PBMCs), collected when the disease was refractory, from a patient treated with antithyroid drugs. The receptors were gathered from a woman between 35 and 50 years old with Graves disease.

At least ten counts were recorded for this clonotype. This chain links TRBV5-1 with TRBJ1-2, with D possibly TRBD1 on 5 matching bases. The CDR3 runs to 10 residues. CDR1 SGHRS and CDR2 YFSETQ come from the germline V gene. V was trimmed by 7 bases and J by 6 bases, leaving 7 bases between them. CDR3 region: CASGGDGYTF. CDR3 DNA sequence: TGCGCCAGCGGGGGGGATGGCTACACCTTC.

This clonotype was seen a handful of times. V and J are TRBV20-1 and TRBJ2-7; 12 positions agree with TRBD2. The junction had 9 bases not matched to a gene; V was cut back by 6 bases and J by 6 bases. In germline, CDR1 is DFQATT, CDR2 SNEGSKA (reference sequence). The CDR3 covers 14 residues. The CDR3 DNA sequence: TGCAGTGCCGTGCCCCTAGCGGGAGGGCCCGAGCAGTACTTC. Translation: CSAVPLAGGPEQYF.

This clonotype has only a few counts. This chain joins TRBV5-4 and TRBJ2-3; D unresolved. Trimming stripped 1 base from V and 5 bases from J, with 17 bases between. Germline V CDR1 and CDR2: SGHNT, YYREEE (reference sequence). This CDR3 has 16 amino acids. CDR3 sequence: CASSLFMGSEEDTQYF. CDR3 coding DNA: TGTGCCAGCAGCTTGTTCATGGGCTCAGAGGAAGATACGCAGTATTTT. Combining the CDR3 with reference TRBV5-4 and TRBJ2-3 gives the whole variable domain ETGVTQSPTHLIKTRGQQVTLRCSSQSGHNTVSWYQQALGQGPQFIFQYYREEENGRGNFPPRFSGLQFPNYSSELNVNALELDDSALYLCASSLFMGSEEDTQYFGPGTRLTVL.

This clonotype has just a few counts. J is TRBJ2-5 and V is TRBV7-2; TRBD2 matches at 7 bases. Germline V CDR1 and CDR2: SGHTA, FQGNSA. J lost 6 bases, V lost 5 bases, and 21 bases had no gene match. CDR3 length equals 18 residues. CDR3 nucleotides: TGTGCCAGCAGCCTCCAGGGACTATTTTTCAGCGAGGTGAAGACCCAGTACTTC. Protein sequence: CASSLQGLFFSEVKTQYF. The full variable domain, completed using reference TRBV7-2 and TRBJ2-5, is GAGVSQSPSNKVTEKGKDVELRCDPISGHTALYWYRQSLGQGLEFLIYFQGNSAPDKSGLPSDRFSAERTGGSVSTLTIQRTQQEDSAVYLCASSLQGLFFSEVKTQYFGPGTRLLVL.

This clonotype was detected many times. The chain is built from TRBV2 and TRBJ2-7; D gene ambiguous. The V and J ends lost 3 bases and 2 bases respectively, with 5 bases between them. The germline gives CDR1 SNHLY, CDR2 FYNNEI. This CDR3 is 12 amino acids long. CDR3 DNA: TGTGCCAGCAGTGACAGGCCCTACGAGCAGTACTTC. It specifies CASSDRPYEQYF. The full variable domain, with the rest looked up from reference TRBV2 and TRBJ2-7, is EPEVTQTPSHQVTQMGQEVILRCVPISNHLYFYWYRQILGQKVEFLVSFYNNEISEKSEIFDDQFSVERPDGSNFTLKIRSTKLEDSAMYFCASSDRPYEQYFGPGTRLTVT.

The V call is TRBV19, the J call TRBJ1-2; TRBD1 is a possible D gene (6 bases). The ends were cut back, 2 bases at V and 4 bases at J, with 11 bases in the middle. The CDR3 has 14 residues. Per the germline V gene, CDR1 is LNHDA and CDR2 is SQIVND (reference sequence). The chain's CDR3 is CASSITSDSYGYTF. The CDR3 bases are TGTGCCAGTAGTATAACCTCGGACAGCTATGGCTACACCTTC.

In its sample, this clonotype was seen many times. The chain has TRBV9 and TRBJ2-7, with D possibly being TRBD2 (6 bases). CDR1 SGDLS and CDR2 YYNGEE come from the germline V gene. Trimming took 7 bases from V and 0 from J, leaving 14 bases between them. The CDR3 runs 14 residues. In DNA form, the CDR3 reads TGTGCCAGCTCACCAGGGACTTCCTCCTACGAGCAGTACTTC. It specifies CASSPGTSSYEQYF.

The sample holds many counts of this clonotype. This rearrangement joins TRBV27 to TRBJ2-7, with 10 bases lining up with TRBD2. In germline, CDR1 is MNHEY, CDR2 SMNVEV (reference sequence). This CDR3 is 15 amino acids long. V shed 5 bases, J shed 6 bases, and the junction held 10 bases outside the gene matches. The CDR3 is CASSPATSGISEQYF. For the CDR3, the DNA is TGTGCCAGCAGTCCGGCAACTAGCGGGATATCCGAGCAGTACTTC.

This clonotype occurred many times. This rearrangement joins TRBV12-3 or TRBV12-4 to TRBJ2-2, with 7 bases identical to TRBD1. The CDR3 runs to 13 residues. The J segment lost 5 bases and the V segment lost 6 bases, leaving 3 bases of the junction unmatched. For the CDR3, the DNA is TGTGCCAGCAGCCGGACAGGAACCGGGGAGCTGTTTTTT. It translates to CASSRTGTGELFF.